These 16 T cell receptor beta chains were all obtained from the same sample, sequenced in a study of OX40 agonist ivuxolimab in advanced cancers. Assay: immunoSEQ multiplex PCR; the TCRdb copy retains only in-frame clones and omits some. Here the sample spans roughly 70,000 clones, around 85% being singletons. The material sequenced was CD4+ or CD8+ T cells sorted from blood, taken in a trial of the OX40 agonist ivuxolimab. All receptors derive from an adult with an advanced solid tumor such as melanoma, head and neck, liver or kidney cancer.

The CDR3 region is CASSQATGATYEQYF. In nucleotides, the CDR3 is TGTGCCAGCAGCCAAGCAACGGGGGCCACCTACGAGCAGTACTTC. The chain employs TRBV14 and TRBJ2-7; tentatively, D is TRBD1 or TRBD2 (6 bases each). This CDR3 region has 15 residues. The germline V gene encodes CDR1 SGHDN and CDR2 FVKESK. V was shortened by 1 base and J by 2 bases, with 12 bases between the two germline ends.

Concerning this clone itself: A read error may produce the germline difference seen at one junction end. The chain carries TRBV7-9 and TRBJ2-4, with 11 positions matching TRBD1. The CDR3 consists of 15 residues. Germline values: CDR1 SEHNR, CDR2 FQNEAQ (reference sequence). The chain's CDR3 is CAGSRTGGPIGIQYF. For the CDR3, the DNA is TGTGCCGGCAGCCGGACAGGGGGCCCGATAGGGATTCAGTACTTC.

The table lists this clone with a count of one. The chain links TRBV18 to TRBJ2-2, with D possibly TRBD1 on 5 matching bases. Germline values: CDR1 KGHSH, CDR2 LQKENI. This CDR3 region has 19 residues. Trimming took off 5 bases at V and 0 bases at J, with 22 bases between the two ends. The CDR3 protein is CASSSIVIRGMSNTGELFF. CDR3 DNA sequence: TGTGCCAGCTCAAGTATCGTTATAAGGGGCATGTCGAACACCGGGGAGCTGTTTTTT.

V gene TRBV18 combines with J gene TRBJ2-6; D is perhaps TRBD1 or TRBD2 (5 bases each). V lost 0 bases and J 0 bases, leaving 9 bases between the germline ends. The CDR3 consists of 17 residues. CDR1 and CDR2 (germline): KGHSH, LQKENI. The CDR3 here is CASSPPGTTSGANVLTF. CDR3 DNA sequence: TGTGCCAGCTCACCACCCGGGACCACCTCTGGGGCCAACGTCCTGACTTTC. The whole variable domain, filled in from reference TRBV18 and TRBJ2-6, reads NAGVMQNPRHLVRRRGQEARLRCSPMKGHSHVYWYRQLPEEGLKFMVYLQKENIIDESGMPKERFSAEFPKEGPSILRIQQVVRGDSAAYFCASSPPGTTSGANVLTFGAGSRLTVL.

Concerning this clone: The junction does not match germline at one end; this may be a read error. The rearrangement joins TRBV4-2 to TRBJ2-1; D not certain. The CDR3 is 15 amino acids. The germline CDR1 and CDR2 sequences are LGHNA and YNFKEQ. The CDR3 region is CAGSPDLVTYNEQFF. The CDR3 nucleotides read TGTGCCGGCAGCCCAGATTTAGTCACCTACAATGAGCAGTTCTTC.

The rearrangement uses TRBV7-6 and TRBJ2-2; D remains unclear. The CDR3 extends over 13 amino acids. The V end was cut by 1 base, the J end by 6 bases, with 6 bases between. Germline lookup yields CDR1 SGHVS and CDR2 FNYEAQ. CDR3 DNA sequence: TGTGCCAGCAGCTTAGTTATCCCCGGGGAGCTGTTTTTT. Its translation: CASSLVIPGELFF.

V is TRBV25-1 and J is TRBJ2-1, with D possibly matching TRBD1 (5 bases). The CDR3 is 13 residues long. V lost 7 bases and J lost 4, with 11 bases in between. Germline assignment: CDR1 MGHDK and CDR2 SYGVNS. Here the CDR3 reads CASTSDKYNEQFF. In DNA, the CDR3 is TGTGCCAGCACATCGGACAAGTACAATGAGCAGTTCTTC.

The V and J genes are TRBV28 and TRBJ1-3; D gene uncertain. The CDR3 runs to 17 residues. V was pared by 8 bases and J by 0 bases, with 20 bases between. Per germline, CDR1 MDHEN and CDR2 SYDVKM. CDR3 residues: CASGSLGRSNSGNTIYF. As DNA, the CDR3 is TGTGCCAGCGGGTCCTTAGGCCGTTCCAACTCTGGAAACACCATATATTTT.

The chain carries TRBV18 and TRBJ1-2, with D unresolved. V lost 3 bases and J 6 bases, leaving 2 bases between the germline ends. The CDR3 totals 10 residues. Germline V gene lookup returns CDR1 KGHSH and CDR2 LQKENI. Here the CDR3 reads CASSPDGYTF. In DNA, the CDR3 is TGTGCCAGCTCACCGGATGGCTACACCTTC.

The V call is TRBV2, the J call TRBJ2-7; 7 bases line up with TRBD1. The germline V gene has CDR1 SNHLY and CDR2 FYNNEI. Unmatched junction bases numbered 8, after V lost 6 bases and J lost 3 bases. The CDR3 covers 14 residues. The CDR3 sequence is CASSTTGLGYEQYF. In nucleotides, the CDR3 is TGTGCCAGCAGCACGACAGGGTTGGGCTACGAGCAGTACTTC.

The chain carries TRBV7-2 and TRBJ2-7; 7 bases align to TRBD2. CDR1 SGHTA and CDR2 FQGNSA come from the germline V gene. V shed 10 bases and J 3 bases; nucleotides not matched to a gene: 12. The CDR3 is 14 residues long. This CDR3 reads CATTRDLADYEQYF. CDR3 DNA sequence: TGTGCCACTACTCGGGACCTAGCGGACTACGAGCAGTACTTC.

The gene calls are TRBV2 and TRBJ1-4; 9 nucleotides align to TRBD1. The CDR3 runs to 18 residues. Germline CDR1 SNHLY, CDR2 FYNNEI. The ends lost 6 bases at V and 3 bases at J; junction bases unmatched: 14. The CDR3 region has the DNA TGTGCCAGCAGCCAGAGGCCCCGGGACAGGGTTGCTAATGAAAAACTGTTTTTT. Protein: CASSQRPRDRVANEKLFF. Variable domain in full (rest from reference TRBV2 and TRBJ1-4): EPEVTQTPSHQVTQMGQEVILRCVPISNHLYFYWYRQILGQKVEFLVSFYNNEISEKSEIFDDQFSVERPDGSNFTLKIRSTKLEDSAMYFCASSQRPRDRVANEKLFFGSGTQLSVL.

V gene TRBV2 combines with J gene TRBJ1-1; D unresolved. The CDR3 extends over 12 amino acids. Between the trimmed V and J ends, which lost 6 bases and 8 bases, there was a span of 13 bases. Germline V gene sequence: CDR1 SNHLY, CDR2 FYNNEI. The CDR3 here is CASSEIVEEAFF. Written as DNA, the CDR3 is TGTGCCAGCAGCGAAATCGTAGAAGAAGCTTTCTTT. The entire variable domain, with the rest obtained from reference TRBV2 and TRBJ1-1, is as follows: EPEVTQTPSHQVTQMGQEVILRCVPISNHLYFYWYRQILGQKVEFLVSFYNNEISEKSEIFDDQFSVERPDGSNFTLKIRSTKLEDSAMYFCASSEIVEEAFFGQGTRLTVV.

This clone was seen once. This chain links TRBV5-4 with TRBJ2-3; 11 nucleotides match TRBD2. The CDR3 loop spans 17 amino acids. The germline V gene has CDR1 SGHNT and CDR2 YYREEE (reference sequence). Germline trimming cut 0 bases from V and 6 bases from J; bases unmatched to any gene: 9. The CDR3 coding sequence is TGTGCCAGCAGCTTGGGATTAGCGGGGGGGCAGGCGGATACGCAGTATTTT. This sequence encodes CASSLGLAGGQADTQYF.

The V and J genes are TRBV18 and TRBJ2-5; D unresolved. The CDR3 has 13 residues. Germline assignment: CDR1 KGHSH and CDR2 LQKENI. The V and J ends lost 1 base and 2 bases respectively, with 5 bases between them. Here the CDR3 reads CASSPLAQETQYF. CDR3 bases: TGTGCCAGCTCACCACTGGCGCAAGAGACCCAGTACTTC.

The chain has TRBV6-5 and TRBJ1-5; D call uncertain. Trimming cost V 6 bases and J 3 bases, with 9 bases left between them. CDR3 length equals 13 residues. Germline CDR1 reads MNHEY; CDR2 reads SVGAGI. CDR3 sequence reads: CASSQHTNQPQHF. CDR3 nucleotide sequence: TGTGCCAGCAGCCAGCACACCAATCAGCCCCAGCATTTT.